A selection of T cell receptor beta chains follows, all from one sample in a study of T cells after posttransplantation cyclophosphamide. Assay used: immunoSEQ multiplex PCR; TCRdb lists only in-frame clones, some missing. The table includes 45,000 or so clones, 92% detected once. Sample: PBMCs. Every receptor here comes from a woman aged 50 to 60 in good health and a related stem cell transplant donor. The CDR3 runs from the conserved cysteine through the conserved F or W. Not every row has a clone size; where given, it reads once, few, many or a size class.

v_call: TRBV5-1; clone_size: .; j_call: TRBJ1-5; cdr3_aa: CASSPVSGDQPQHF
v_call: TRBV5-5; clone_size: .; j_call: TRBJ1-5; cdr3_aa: CASSPTGQGQPQHF
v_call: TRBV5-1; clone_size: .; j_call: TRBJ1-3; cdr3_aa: CASSPGEGSGNTIYF
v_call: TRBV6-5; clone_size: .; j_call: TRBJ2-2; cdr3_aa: CASILLAAGELFF
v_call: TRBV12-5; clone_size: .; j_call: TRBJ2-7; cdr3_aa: CASGLGPLGQGTVEQYF
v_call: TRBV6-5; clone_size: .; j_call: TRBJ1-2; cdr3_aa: CASSYLGQGHGYTF
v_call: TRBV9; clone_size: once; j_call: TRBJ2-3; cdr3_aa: CASSVVGAETDTQYF
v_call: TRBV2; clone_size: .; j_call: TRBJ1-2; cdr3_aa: CASSEARSRIGNGYTF
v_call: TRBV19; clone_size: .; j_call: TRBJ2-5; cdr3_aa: CASRDRGSTGVETQYF
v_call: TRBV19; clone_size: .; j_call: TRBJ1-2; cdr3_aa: CASSEAGVGDGYTF
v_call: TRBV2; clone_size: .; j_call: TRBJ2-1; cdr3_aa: CASSETSGRAGSWQFF
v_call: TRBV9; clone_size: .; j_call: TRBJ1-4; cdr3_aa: CASSVATGGNEKLFF
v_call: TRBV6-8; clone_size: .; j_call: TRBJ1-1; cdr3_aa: CASSYSTGGLNTEAFF
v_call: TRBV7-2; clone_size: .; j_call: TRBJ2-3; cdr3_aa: CASSLAWRGSTDTQYF
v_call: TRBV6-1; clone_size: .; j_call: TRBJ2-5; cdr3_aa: CASSAGTGEETQYF
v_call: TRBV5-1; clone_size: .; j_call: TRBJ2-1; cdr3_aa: CASSPVAGPNNEQFF
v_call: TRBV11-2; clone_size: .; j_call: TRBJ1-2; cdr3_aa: CASRTPGTNYGYTF
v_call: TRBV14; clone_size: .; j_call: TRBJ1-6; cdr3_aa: CASSQDAGSPDSPLHF
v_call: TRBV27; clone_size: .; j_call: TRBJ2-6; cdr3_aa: CASSTLDRAGANVLTF
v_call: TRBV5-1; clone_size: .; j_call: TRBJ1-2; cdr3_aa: CASSTQGGGYTF
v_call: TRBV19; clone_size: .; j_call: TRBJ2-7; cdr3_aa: CASSIGAGTSGIVYEQYF
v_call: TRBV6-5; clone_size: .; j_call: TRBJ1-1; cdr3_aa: CASSYDLQGAAFF
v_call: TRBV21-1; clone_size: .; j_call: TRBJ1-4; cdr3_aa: CASSKPRKDRGNEKLFF
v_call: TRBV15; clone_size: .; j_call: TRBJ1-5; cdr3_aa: CATSKVGDSNQPQHF
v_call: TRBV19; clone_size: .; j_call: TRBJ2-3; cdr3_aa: CASRSLAGPPITDTQYF
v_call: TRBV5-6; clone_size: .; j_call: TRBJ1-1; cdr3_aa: CASSLGQGSTEAFF
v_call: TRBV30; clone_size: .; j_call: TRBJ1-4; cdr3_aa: CAWSYGQGAFEKLFF
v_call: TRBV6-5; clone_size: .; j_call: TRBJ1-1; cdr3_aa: CASSYFGQGNTEAFF
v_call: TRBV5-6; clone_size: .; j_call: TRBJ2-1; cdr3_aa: CASSLEGRAGSSYNEQFF
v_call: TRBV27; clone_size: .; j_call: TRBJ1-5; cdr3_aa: CASSNVLNQPQHF
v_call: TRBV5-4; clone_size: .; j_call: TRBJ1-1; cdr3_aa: CASTEQGNTEAFF
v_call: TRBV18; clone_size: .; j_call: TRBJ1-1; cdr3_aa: CASSPVSEAFF
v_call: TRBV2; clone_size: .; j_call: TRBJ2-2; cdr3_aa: CASSGSGAATGELFF
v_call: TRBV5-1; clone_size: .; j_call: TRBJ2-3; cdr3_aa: CASSPGRTDTQYF
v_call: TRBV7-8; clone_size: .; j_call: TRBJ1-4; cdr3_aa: CASSPTGERATNEKLFF
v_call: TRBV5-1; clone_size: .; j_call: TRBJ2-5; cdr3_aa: CASSLLLASQETQYF
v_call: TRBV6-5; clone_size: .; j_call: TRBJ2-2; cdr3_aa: CASTLAGSIGELFF